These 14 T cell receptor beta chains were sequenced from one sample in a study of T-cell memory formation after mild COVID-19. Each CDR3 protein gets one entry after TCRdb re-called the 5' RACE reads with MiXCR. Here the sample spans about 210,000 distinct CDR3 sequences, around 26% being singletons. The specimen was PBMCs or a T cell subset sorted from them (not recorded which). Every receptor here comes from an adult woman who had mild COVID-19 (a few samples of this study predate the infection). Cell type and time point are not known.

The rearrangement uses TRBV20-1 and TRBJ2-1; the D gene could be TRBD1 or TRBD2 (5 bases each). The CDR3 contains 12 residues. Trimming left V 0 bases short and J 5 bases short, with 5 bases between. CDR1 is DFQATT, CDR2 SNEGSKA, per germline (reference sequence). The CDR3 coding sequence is TGCAGTGCTAGAGAGGGACACAATGAGCAGTTCTTC. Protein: CSAREGHNEQFF.

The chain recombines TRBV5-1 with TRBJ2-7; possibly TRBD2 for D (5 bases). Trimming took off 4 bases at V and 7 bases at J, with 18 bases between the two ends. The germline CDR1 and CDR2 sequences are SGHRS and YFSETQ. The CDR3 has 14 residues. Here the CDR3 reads CASSPRPERGEQYF. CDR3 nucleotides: TGCGCCAGCAGCCCGCGGCCGGAACGGGGAGAGCAGTACTTC.

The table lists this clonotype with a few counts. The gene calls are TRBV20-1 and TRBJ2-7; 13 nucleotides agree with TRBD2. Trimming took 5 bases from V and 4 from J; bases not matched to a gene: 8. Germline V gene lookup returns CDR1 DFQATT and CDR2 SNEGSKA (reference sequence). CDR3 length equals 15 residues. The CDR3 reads CSAPRLAGGGYEQYF. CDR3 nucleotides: TGCAGTGCTCCGCGACTAGCGGGAGGAGGGTACGAGCAGTACTTC.

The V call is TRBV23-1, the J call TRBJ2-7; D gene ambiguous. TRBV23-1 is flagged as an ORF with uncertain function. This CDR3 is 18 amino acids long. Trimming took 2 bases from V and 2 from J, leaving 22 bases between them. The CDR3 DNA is TGCGCCAGCAGTCAACGGGCCCTTAGCCCACCCCGAACCTACGAGCAGTACTTC. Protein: CASSQRALSPPRTYEQYF.

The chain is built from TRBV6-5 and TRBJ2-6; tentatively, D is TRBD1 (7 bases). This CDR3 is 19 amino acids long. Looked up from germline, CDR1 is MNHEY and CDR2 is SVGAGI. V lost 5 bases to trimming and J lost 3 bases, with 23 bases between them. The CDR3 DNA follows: TGTGCCAGCAGTAAGGCAGGGGGAGGCGATACAAGTGGGGCCAACGTCCTGACTTTC. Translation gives CASSKAGGGDTSGANVLTF.

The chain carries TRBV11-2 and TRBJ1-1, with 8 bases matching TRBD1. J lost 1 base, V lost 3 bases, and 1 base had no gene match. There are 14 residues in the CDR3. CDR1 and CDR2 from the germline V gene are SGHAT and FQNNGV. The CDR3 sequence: CASSFTGGNTEAFF. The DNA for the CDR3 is TGTGCCAGCAGCTTTACAGGGGGGAACACTGAAGCTTTCTTT.

The chain's CDR3 is CASSFTGLNGYTF. CDR3 sequence (DNA): TGTGCCAGCAGTTTTACAGGTTTGAATGGCTACACCTTC. The chain employs TRBV27 and TRBJ1-2, with a possible D match to TRBD1 (5 bases). The ends were cut back, 3 bases at V and 6 bases at J, with 11 bases in the middle. Germline V gene sequence: CDR1 MNHEY, CDR2 SMNVEV (reference sequence). CDR3 length: 13 residues.

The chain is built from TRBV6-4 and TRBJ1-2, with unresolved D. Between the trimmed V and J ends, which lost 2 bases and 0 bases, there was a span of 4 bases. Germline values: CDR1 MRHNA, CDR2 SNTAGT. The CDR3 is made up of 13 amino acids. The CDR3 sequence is CASSDRANYGYTF. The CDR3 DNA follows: TGTGCCAGCAGTGACAGGGCTAACTATGGCTACACCTTC.

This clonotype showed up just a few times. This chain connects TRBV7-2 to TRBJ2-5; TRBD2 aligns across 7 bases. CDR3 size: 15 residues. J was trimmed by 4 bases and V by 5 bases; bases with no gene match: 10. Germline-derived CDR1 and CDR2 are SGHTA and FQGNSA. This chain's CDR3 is CASSHRLAGRETQYF. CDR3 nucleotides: TGTGCCAGCAGCCACAGATTAGCGGGTCGAGAGACCCAGTACTTC.

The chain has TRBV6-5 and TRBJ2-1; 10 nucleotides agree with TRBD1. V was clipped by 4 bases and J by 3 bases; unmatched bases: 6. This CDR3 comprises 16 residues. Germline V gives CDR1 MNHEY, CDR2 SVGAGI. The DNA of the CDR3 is TGTGCCAGCAGTTCGACCCGGGACAGGGGCTACAATGAGCAGTTCTTC. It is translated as CASSSTRDRGYNEQFF.

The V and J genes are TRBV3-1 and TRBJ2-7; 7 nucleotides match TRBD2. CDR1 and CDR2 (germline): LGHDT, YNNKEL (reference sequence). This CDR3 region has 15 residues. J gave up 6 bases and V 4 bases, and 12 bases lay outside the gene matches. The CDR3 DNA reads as TGTGCCAGCAGCCTCCACAGCGGGGCTACAGGCGAGCAGTACTTC. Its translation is CASSLHSGATGEQYF.

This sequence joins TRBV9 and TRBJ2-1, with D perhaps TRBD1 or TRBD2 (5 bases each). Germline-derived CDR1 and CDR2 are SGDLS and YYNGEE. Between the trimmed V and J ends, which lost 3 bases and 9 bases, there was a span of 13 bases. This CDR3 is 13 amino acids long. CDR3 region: CASSAQGRSEQFF. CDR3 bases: TGTGCCAGCAGCGCCCAGGGACGTAGTGAGCAGTTCTTC.

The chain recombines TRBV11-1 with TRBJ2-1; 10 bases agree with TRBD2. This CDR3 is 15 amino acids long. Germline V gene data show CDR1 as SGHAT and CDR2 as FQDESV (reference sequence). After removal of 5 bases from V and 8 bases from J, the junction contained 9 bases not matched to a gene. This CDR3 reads CASSLPSGRWDEQFF. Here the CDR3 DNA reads TGTGCCAGCAGCCTTCCTAGCGGGAGATGGGATGAGCAGTTCTTC.

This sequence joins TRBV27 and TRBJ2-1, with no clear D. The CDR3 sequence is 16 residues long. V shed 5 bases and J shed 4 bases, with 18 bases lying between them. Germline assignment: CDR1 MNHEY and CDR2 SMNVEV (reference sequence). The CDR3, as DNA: TGTGCCAGCAGTACCGCTCTCAAGCCCCCTTACAATGAGCAGTTCTTC. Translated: CASSTALKPPYNEQFF.